This is a list of T cell receptor beta chains from one sample in a study of preoperative IRX-2 immunotherapy in early breast cancer. Using immunoSEQ multiplex PCR, the repertoire was profiled, and TCRdb retains in-frame clones only, with some absent. The sample consists of about 98,000 clones, 86% of them appearing once. Source: tumor tissue, taken after IRX-2 immunotherapy. These receptors were collected from a human donor with breast cancer. Each CDR3 is given with its conserved first and last residue. The D gene is left open where the match is weak. Part of the rows lack a size; the others show once, few, many or a class for expanded clones.

D: TRBD2; V: TRBV7-6; size: .; J: TRBJ2-1; DNA: TGTGCCAGCAGCTTAGATCTAGCGGGGTACAATGAGCAGTTCTTC; CDR3: CASSLDLAGYNEQFF
D: TRBD1; V: TRBV29-1; size: .; J: TRBJ1-5; DNA: TGCAGCGTTGGGTGGGACAGGTACAATCAGCCCCAGCATTTT; CDR3: CSVGWDRYNQPQHF
D: TRBD1; V: TRBV30; size: .; J: TRBJ1-5; DNA: TGTGCCTGGAGAGCGGGCAGGGGGGGAAATCAGCCCCAGCATTTT; CDR3: CAWRAGRGGNQPQHF
D: .; V: TRBV29-1; size: .; J: TRBJ1-4; DNA: TGCAGCGTTGAATCGGGCGCTGAAAAACTGTTTTTT; CDR3: CSVESGAEKLFF
D: .; V: TRBV15; size: .; J: TRBJ2-5; DNA: TGTGCCACCAGGTCGACAGGAGAAGAAGAGACCCAGTACTTC; CDR3: CATRSTGEEETQYF
D: TRBD1; V: TRBV18; size: .; J: TRBJ2-5; DNA: TGTGCCAGCTCACCGACCGGACAGGAAGAGACCCAGTACTTC; CDR3: CASSPTGQEETQYF
D: .; V: TRBV18; size: .; J: TRBJ1-5; DNA: TGTGCCAGCTCAGCCCAGGGGAAGAGCAATCAGCCCCAGCATTTT; CDR3: CASSAQGKSNQPQHF
D: TRBD1; V: TRBV18; size: .; J: TRBJ1-3; DNA: TGTGCCAGCTCATCCGGGACAGGGGGAATCTCTGGAAACACCATATATTTT; CDR3: CASSSGTGGISGNTIYF
D: .; V: TRBV29-1; size: once; J: TRBJ1-4; DNA: TGCAGCGTTGGTAACAGTTTAATGGAAAAACTGTTTTTT; CDR3: CSVGNSLMEKLFF
D: .; V: TRBV28; size: .; J: TRBJ1-5; DNA: TGTGCCAGCAGTTTACGCGGGCCGAGGGGTGCCCAGCATTTT; CDR3: CASSLRGPRGAQHF
D: .; V: TRBV30; size: .; J: TRBJ2-5; DNA: TGTGCCTGGAACCTCGGACTTACGGGTCAAGAGACCCAGTACTTC; CDR3: CAWNLGLTGQETQYF
D: .; V: TRBV12-2; size: few; J: TRBJ1-2; DNA: TGTGCCACGGTAGACAGGGGCCGTCCCGGATATGGCTACACCTTC; CDR3: CATVDRGRPGYGYTF
D: TRBD2; V: TRBV19; size: .; J: TRBJ2-1; DNA: TGTGCCAGTAGTATTTCTAGCGGGGCAAGGACCCTACAGAATGAGCAGTTCTTC; CDR3: CASSISSGARTLQNEQFF
D: .; V: TRBV6-8; size: .; J: TRBJ1-1; DNA: TGTGCCAGCAGCCCCACAGGTTTCCTCACTGAAGCTTTCTTT; CDR3: CASSPTGFLTEAFF
D: .; V: TRBV1; size: .; J: TRBJ2-1; DNA: TGCGCCAGCAGCCACCCGCGGGGGGAGGATGAGCAGTTCTTC; CDR3: CASSHPRGEDEQFF
D: .; V: TRBV9; size: .; J: TRBJ1-4; DNA: TGTGCCAGCAGTCGATTGGACGGTAATGAAAAACTGTTTTTT; CDR3: CASSRLDGNEKLFF
D: TRBD1; V: TRBV14; size: .; J: TRBJ1-4; DNA: TGTGCCACCTCGGGACAGATTAATGAAAAACTGTTTTTT; CDR3: CATSGQINEKLFF
D: .; V: TRBV19; size: once; J: TRBJ1-4; DNA: TGTGCCAGTAGCCGGCAGGGGCCTAGGGAAAAACTGTTTTTT; CDR3: CASSRQGPREKLFF
D: .; V: TRBV1; size: .; J: TRBJ2-2; DNA: TGCGCCAGCAGCCAAATACCCCTTCTTAGGGGGGACACCGGGGAGCTGTTTTTT; CDR3: CASSQIPLLRGDTGELFF
D: .; V: TRBV28; size: .; J: TRBJ1-4; DNA: TGTGCCAGCAGTTTCACAGGGATCGATAATGAAAAACTGTTTTTT; CDR3: CASSFTGIDNEKLFF
D: TRBD1; V: TRBV30; size: once; J: TRBJ2-5; DNA: TGTGCCTGGAGTGACAGGGGAAAGACCCAGTACTTC; CDR3: CAWSDRGKTQYF
D: TRBD1; V: TRBV11-3; size: few; J: TRBJ1-4; DNA: TGTGCCAGCAGCGGCGGGGACAGAAGTAATGAAAAACTGTTTTTT; CDR3: CASSGGDRSNEKLFF
D: .; V: TRBV6-8; size: .; J: TRBJ2-1; DNA: TGTGCCAGCAGACGCCAGACCTACAATGAGCAGTTCTTC; CDR3: CASRRQTYNEQFF
D: .; V: TRBV30; size: .; J: TRBJ1-4; DNA: TGTGCCTGGACAGGCCCCGGCAGCAGAAAACTGTTTTTT; CDR3: CAWTGPGSRKLFF
D: TRBD1; V: TRBV19; size: .; J: TRBJ1-1; DNA: TGTGCCAGTAGTATCCGGGGACAGGGGAGTTGGGGCACTGAAGCTTTCTTT; CDR3: CASSIRGQGSWGTEAFF
D: .; V: TRBV10-2; size: .; J: TRBJ2-5; DNA: TGCGCCAGCAGCAGTCAGGGGTTAGAGACCCAGTACTTC; CDR3: CASSSQGLETQYF
D: .; V: TRBV30; size: .; J: TRBJ2-7; DNA: TGTGCCTGGAGGACGGCCGGCTCCTACGAGCAGTACTTC; CDR3: CAWRTAGSYEQYF
D: TRBD1; V: TRBV7-1; size: .; J: TRBJ1-3; DNA: TGTGCCAGCAGCCCGGACAGGGGGCTTAAGGACACCATATATTTT; CDR3: CASSPDRGLKDTIYF
D: TRBD1; V: TRBV6-8; size: .; J: TRBJ2-3; DNA: TGTGCCAGCAGTTACTGGGCAACAGGGGGCACAGATACGCAGTATTTT; CDR3: CASSYWATGGTDTQYF
D: .; V: TRBV15; size: .; J: TRBJ1-6; DNA: TGTGCCACCAGCACACGGGACTCCTATAATTCACCCCTCCACTTT; CDR3: CATSTRDSYNSPLHF
D: .; V: TRBV7-2; size: few; J: TRBJ1-2; DNA: TGTGCCAGCAGCTTAACGGCCCCATATGGCTACACCTTC; CDR3: CASSLTAPYGYTF
D: .; V: TRBV19; size: .; J: TRBJ1-5; DNA: TGTGCCAGTACCCAGGGTGGGTATAGCAATCAGCCCCAGCATTTT; CDR3: CASTQGGYSNQPQHF
D: .; V: TRBV28; size: once; J: TRBJ1-6; DNA: TGTGCCAGCAGTCCACCCATAAAAACTTCACCCCTCCACTTT; CDR3: CASSPPIKTSPLHF
D: TRBD2; V: TRBV6-8; size: .; J: TRBJ2-3; DNA: TGTGCCAGCAGTCCTATCCAGGCGGGGGAATCAGATACGCAGTATTTT; CDR3: CASSPIQAGESDTQYF
D: .; V: TRBV30; size: .; J: TRBJ2-1; DNA: TGTGCCTGGAGTGAGGTGGCACAGGTGTACAATGAGCAGTTCTTC; CDR3: CAWSEVAQVYNEQFF
D: .; V: TRBV19; size: .; J: TRBJ2-2; DNA: TGTGCCAGTAAACCGGGACTTCGGGGTACCGGGGAGCTGTTTTTT; CDR3: CASKPGLRGTGELFF
D: .; V: TRBV10-1; size: .; J: TRBJ1-3; DNA: TGCGCCAGCAGGAAGGCCCACAGGAACTTCTCTGGAAACACCATATATTTT; CDR3: CASRKAHRNFSGNTIYF
D: TRBD2; V: TRBV28; size: .; J: TRBJ2-2; DNA: TGTGCCAGCAGTTTATTAGCGGGAGGGTTCACCGGGGAGCTGTTTTTT; CDR3: CASSLLAGGFTGELFF
D: .; V: TRBV19; size: .; J: TRBJ2-3; DNA: TGTGCCAGTAGTCTCCTTGGGGGATATACGCAGTATTTT; CDR3: CASSLLGGYTQYF
D: .; V: TRBV6-8; size: .; J: TRBJ2-3; DNA: TGTGCCATCAGTGTCGGAGACCCGCGCACAGATACGCAGTATTTT; CDR3: CAISVGDPRTDTQYF
D: .; V: TRBV29-1; size: .; J: TRBJ2-5; DNA: TGCAGCGTTGGCTTCAGGGGCGGGGGAGAGACCCAGTACTTC; CDR3: CSVGFRGGGETQYF
D: TRBD1; V: TRBV19; size: few; J: TRBJ1-5; DNA: TGTGCCAGTAACTCCCTCAGGGGGAAGGGCCATCAGCCCCAGCATTTT; CDR3: CASNSLRGKGHQPQHF
D: .; V: TRBV6-8; size: .; J: TRBJ2-3; DNA: TGTGCCAGCAGCGGGACGGACACAGATACGCAGTATTTT; CDR3: CASSGTDTDTQYF
D: .; V: TRBV6-8; size: .; J: TRBJ2-2; DNA: TGTGCCAGCAGACGACAGGGAGGAACCGGGGAGCTGTTTTTT; CDR3: CASRRQGGTGELFF
D: TRBD2; V: TRBV6-8; size: many; J: TRBJ2-7; DNA: TGTGCCAGCAACCCCCTAGCGGGGACCTACGAGCAGTACTTC; CDR3: CASNPLAGTYEQYF
D: .; V: TRBV6-8; size: .; J: TRBJ1-3; DNA: TGTGCCAGCAGTTACGGTTGGACTCCTAACTCTGGAAACACCATATATTTT; CDR3: CASSYGWTPNSGNTIYF
D: .; V: TRBV7-8; size: once; J: TRBJ2-3; DNA: TGTGCCAGCAGCGTGGCCGGTCCAGATACGCAGTATTTT; CDR3: CASSVAGPDTQYF
D: .; V: TRBV19; size: .; J: TRBJ1-1; DNA: TGTGCCAGTAGTATCTCCCAATTTGGAGCTTTCTTT; CDR3: CASSISQFGAFF
D: .; V: TRBV29-1; size: .; J: TRBJ1-1; DNA: TGCAGCGTTAAGACAGGGAACACTGAAGCTTTCTTT; CDR3: CSVKTGNTEAFF
D: TRBD1; V: TRBV14; size: once; J: TRBJ1-2; DNA: TGTGCCAGCAGCGTCAATCGGGACAGCGACTATGGCTACACCTTC; CDR3: CASSVNRDSDYGYTF
D: TRBD1; V: TRBV18; size: .; J: TRBJ1-2; DNA: TGTGCCAGCTCACGCGAGGGGACAGGCCACGGCGGGAACTATGGCTACACCTTC; CDR3: CASSREGTGHGGNYGYTF
D: .; V: TRBV28; size: .; J: TRBJ1-2; DNA: TGTGCCAGCATCTTAAACGGGGGGGGCTATGGCTACACCTTC; CDR3: CASILNGGGYGYTF
D: .; V: TRBV6-8; size: once; J: TRBJ2-7; DNA: TGTGCCAGCAGGGGAGGGACAGCTTCCTACGAGCAGTACTTC; CDR3: CASRGGTASYEQYF